This is a list of T cell receptor beta chains from one sample in a study of blood T cell repertoires in COVID-19. The method was immunoSEQ multiplex PCR; TCRdb's version includes in-frame clones alone and lacks a portion of them. The sample includes some 260,000 clones, about 87% of them seen just once. Specimen: peripheral blood. The receptors stem from a woman in her 70s with COVID-19, enrolled during active disease. CDR3s include the opening cysteine and the closing phenylalanine or tryptophan. The order of the fields is J gene, D gene, clone size, V gene, CDR3 DNA, CDR3 protein. The D gene is left open where the match is weak. Clone size is given for some rows only: seen once, a few or many times, or a class if the clone is expanded.

>TRBJ1-6|.|.|TRBV9
TGTGCCAGCAGCGTAGGGGGGGACCATAATTCACCCCTCCACTTT
CASSVGGDHNSPLHF
>TRBJ2-7|TRBD2|.|TRBV6-6
TGTGCCAGCACTCGAGCGGGAGCGCGCTACGAGCAGTACTTC
CASTRAGARYEQYF
>TRBJ2-3|.|.|TRBV2
TGTGCCAGCAGTGTTACAGGGCTCCTTATCACAGATACGCAGTATTTT
CASSVTGLLITDTQYF
>TRBJ2-1|.|.|TRBV20-1
TGCAGTGCTAGTTGGAACGGGCGGGCTCGGTACAATGAGCAGTTCTTC
CSASWNGRARYNEQFF
>TRBJ1-6|TRBD1|.|TRBV5-6
TGTGCCAGCAGCCGCCGACAGGGTTTAGGTTCACCCCTCCACTTT
CASSRRQGLGSPLHF
>TRBJ2-7|.|.|TRBV7-2
TGTGCCAGCAGCTTTAGCTACGAGCAGTACTTC
CASSFSYEQYF
>TRBJ1-5|TRBD1|.|TRBV30
TGTGCCTGGAGCCCCGACAGGGGCCTTAATCAGCCCCAGCATTTT
CAWSPDRGLNQPQHF
>TRBJ2-7|TRBD1|.|TRBV6-5
TGTGCCAGCAGTCGGGACAGGGCATACGAGCAGTACTTC
CASSRDRAYEQYF
>TRBJ1-2|.|.|TRBV6-5
TGTGCCAGCAGTCTGACAGTTAACTATGGCTACACCTTC
CASSLTVNYGYTF
>TRBJ2-7|TRBD1|once|TRBV6-6
TGTGCCAGCAGTGGGACAGCAAGCTCCTACGAGCAGTACTTC
CASSGTASSYEQYF
>TRBJ1-5|TRBD1|.|TRBV6-5
TGTGCCAGCAGGGTAGGGGACAGTAGCAATCAGCCCCAGCATTTT
CASRVGDSSNQPQHF
>TRBJ2-7|.|once|TRBV30
TGTGCCTGGAGTGTAGGGCACAGGTACTCCTACGAGCAGTACTTC
CAWSVGHRYSYEQYF
>TRBJ1-6|.|.|TRBV15
TGTGCCACCAGCAGATCTGTCGGAGGGAATTCACCCCTCCACTTT
CATSRSVGGNSPLHF
>TRBJ1-1|.|.|TRBV7-9
TGTGCCAGCATCATCTCCGGACAGACGAACACTGAAGCTTTCTTT
CASIISGQTNTEAFF
>TRBJ2-1|.|.|TRBV19
TGTGCCAGTAGTCCATCGGTTAACTACAATGAGCAGTTCTTC
CASSPSVNYNEQFF
>TRBJ2-5|.|.|TRBV18
TGTGCCAGCTCACCACCGAACTACCAAGAGACCCAGTACTTC
CASSPPNYQETQYF
>TRBJ1-3|.|.|TRBV10-3
TGTGCCATCCAGGCACGCTCTGGAAACACCATATATTTT
CAIQARSGNTIYF
>TRBJ2-7|TRBD2|.|TRBV19
TGTGCCAGTAGTATGGGACTAGCGGGAGGTGCTGGCGAGCAGTACTTC
CASSMGLAGGAGEQYF
>TRBJ1-3|.|.|TRBV5-8
TGTGCCAGCAGCTTGGGTACAGTATTACGGAACACCATATATTTT
CASSLGTVLRNTIYF
>TRBJ2-1|TRBD2|.|TRBV18
TGTGCCAGCTCACCACTTGGGCTAGCGGGAGGGAATGAGCAGTTCTTC
CASSPLGLAGGNEQFF
>TRBJ2-7|.|.|TRBV24-1
TGTGCCACCAGCCCGGGGTTTGCGGTAACCTACGAGCAGTACTTC
CATSPGFAVTYEQYF
>TRBJ2-7|.|.|TRBV6-2/TRBV6-3
TGTGCCAGCAGTTACTCGAGGCAGGGCCCCTACGAGCAGTACTTC
CASSYSRQGPYEQYF
>TRBJ1-1|TRBD1|.|TRBV10-3
TGTGCCATCAGTGAACACAGGGGTACTTTCTTT
CAISEHRGTFF
>TRBJ2-7|TRBD2|.|TRBV27
TGTGCCAGCAGTCCGGGGGGTTTGGCTCGCTGGGACTACGAGCAGTACTTC
CASSPGGLARWDYEQYF
>TRBJ1-3|TRBD1|.|TRBV11-3
TGTGCCAGCAGCCCGAGGACAGGGGGAGTTCTTAACTCTGGAAACACCATATATTTT
CASSPRTGGVLNSGNTIYF
>TRBJ2-3|TRBD2|once|TRBV4-3
TGCGCCAGCAGCCAAGATCGTACTAGCGGGATGGGAGATACGCAGTATTTT
CASSQDRTSGMGDTQYF
>TRBJ2-5|.|.|TRBV2
TGTGCCAGCAGTGGGAGGGTAATCGGGGAGACCCAGTACTTC
CASSGRVIGETQYF
>TRBJ1-3|.|.|TRBV19
TGTGCCAGTAGTCGGCGGACAGAAGGAAACACCATATATTTT
CASSRRTEGNTIYF
>TRBJ2-1|TRBD1|once|TRBV19
TGTGCCAGTAGCTCCGGGACAGCGCGGGCGCAGTTCTTC
CASSSGTARAQFF
>TRBJ1-1|TRBD1|.|TRBV28
TGTGCCAGCAGTTTCTCATCCAGGGGGCATACTGAAGCTTTCTTT
CASSFSSRGHTEAFF